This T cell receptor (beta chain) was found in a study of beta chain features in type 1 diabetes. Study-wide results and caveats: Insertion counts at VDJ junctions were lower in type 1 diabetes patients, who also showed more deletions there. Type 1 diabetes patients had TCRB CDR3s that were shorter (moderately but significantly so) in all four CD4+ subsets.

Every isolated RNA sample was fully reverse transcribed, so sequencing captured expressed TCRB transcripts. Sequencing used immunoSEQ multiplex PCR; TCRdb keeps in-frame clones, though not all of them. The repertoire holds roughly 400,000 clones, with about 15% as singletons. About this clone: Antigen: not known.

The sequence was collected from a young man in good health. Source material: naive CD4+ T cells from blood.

This CDR3 is CSVDRRGQGGSGYTF. Written as DNA, the CDR3 is TGCAGCGTAGACCGCAGAGGACAGGGTGGATCTGGCTACACCTTC. This chain uses TRBV29-1 with TRBJ1-2; 8 nucleotides match TRBD1. The CDR3 has 15 amino acids. Germline CDR1 and CDR2: SQVTM and ANQGSEA. The V gene end was trimmed by 6 bases and the J gene end by 7 bases; junction bases not matched to a gene: 16.